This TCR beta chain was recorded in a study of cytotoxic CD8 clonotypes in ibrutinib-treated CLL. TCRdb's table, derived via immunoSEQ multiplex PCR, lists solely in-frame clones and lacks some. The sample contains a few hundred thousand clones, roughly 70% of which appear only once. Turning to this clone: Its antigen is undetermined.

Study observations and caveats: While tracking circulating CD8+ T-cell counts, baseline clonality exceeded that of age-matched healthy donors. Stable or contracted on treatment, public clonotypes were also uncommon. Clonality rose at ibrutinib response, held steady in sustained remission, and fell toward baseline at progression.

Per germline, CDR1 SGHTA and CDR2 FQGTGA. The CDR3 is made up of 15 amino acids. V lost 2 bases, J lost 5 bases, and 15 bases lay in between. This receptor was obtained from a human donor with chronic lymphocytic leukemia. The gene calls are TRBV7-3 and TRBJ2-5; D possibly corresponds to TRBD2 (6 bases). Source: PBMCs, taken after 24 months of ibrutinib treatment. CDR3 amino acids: CASSLGPTSWETQYF. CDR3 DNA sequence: TGTGCCAGCAGCTTAGGCCCCACTAGCTGGGAGACCCAGTACTTC.